The 25 T cell receptor beta chains presented below share a single source sample, sequenced in a study of lymphopenia after photon versus proton radiotherapy. Clones were sequenced by immunoSEQ multiplex PCR, and TCRdb holds only the in-frame ones, with some missing. The sample carries over 5,500 clones, more than 85% recorded once. The input for sequencing was peripheral blood, taken from a patient treated with photon-based radiotherapy. Source of these receptors: a man aged 55 to 70 with cholangiocarcinoma.

The DNA of the CDR3 is TGTGCCAGCAGCGGTGCGGGGGCAGGAGCTTTAACCTCAACTAATGAAAAACTGTTTTTT. It codes for CASSGAGAGALTSTNEKLFF. J is TRBJ1-4 and V is TRBV14, with D maybe TRBD1 (6 bases). The CDR3 covers 20 residues. Germline assignment: CDR1 SGHDN and CDR2 FVKESK. The V end was cut by 5 bases, the J end by 0 bases, with 25 bases between.

This chain joins TRBV10-3 and TRBJ2-7; D remains ambiguous. The CDR3 totals 12 residues. Trimming took off 3 bases at V and 4 bases at J, with 7 bases between the two ends. Germline V lookup: CDR1 ENHRY, CDR2 SYGVKD. The DNA for the CDR3 is TGTGCCATCAGTGAAGAACTATACGAGCAGTACTTC. It codes for CAISEELYEQYF.

The chain uses TRBV4-2 and TRBJ2-1; 9 bases agree with TRBD2. Germline lookup yields CDR1 LGHNA and CDR2 YNFKEQ. This CDR3 spans 15 amino acids. Trimming cost V 10 bases and J 0 bases; bases outside gene matches: 7. CDR3 sequence (DNA): TGTGCCACCCGCGATAGCGGGAGCTCCTACAATGAGCAGTTCTTC. Its protein is CATRDSGSSYNEQFF.

The genes are TRBV5-1 and TRBJ2-5; 8 positions match TRBD2. J was trimmed by 4 bases and V by 4 bases; bases with no gene match: 12. Germline CDR1 reads SGHRS; CDR2 reads YFSETQ. The CDR3 runs 16 residues. The CDR3 here is CASSPGSTGGGETQYF. The CDR3 DNA reads TGCGCCAGCAGCCCAGGGTCGACGGGAGGGGGAGAGACCCAGTACTTC.

The rearrangement uses TRBV4-2 and TRBJ1-4, with 8 bases that match TRBD1. Germline V gene sequence: CDR1 LGHNA, CDR2 YNFKEQ. Losses at the gene ends were 6 bases for V and 8 bases for J; bases not matched to a gene: 8. The CDR3 totals 14 residues. The CDR3 DNA reads TGTGCCAGCAGTCAGGGGGCGCAAGAAGAAAAACTGTTTTTT. This codes for CASSQGAQEEKLFF.

V and J are TRBV6-5 and TRBJ1-2; 9 nucleotides match TRBD1. V lost 2 bases to trimming and J lost 6 bases; unmatched junction nucleotides: 4. The CDR3 contains 14 residues. Germline loops: CDR1 MNHEY, CDR2 SVGAGI. For the CDR3, the DNA is TGTGCCAGCAGTTACCCCGGGACAGGGAATGGCTACACCTTC. It translates to CASSYPGTGNGYTF.

The genes are TRBV9 and TRBJ2-5, with 7 bases lining up with TRBD2. The CDR3 extends over 16 amino acids. Germline loops: CDR1 SGDLS, CDR2 YYNGEE. The V gene end was trimmed by 0 bases and the J gene end by 4 bases; junction bases not matched to a gene: 9. CDR3 coding DNA: TGTGCCAGCAGCGTAGGCGGGGGTTACTTTTTAGAGACCCAGTACTTC. Translation: CASSVGGGYFLETQYF.

The chain employs TRBV9 and TRBJ2-1; no reliable D call. Trimming took off 4 bases at V and 5 bases at J, with 13 bases between the two ends. The CDR3 runs 14 residues. The germline V gene has CDR1 SGDLS and CDR2 YYNGEE. The DNA for the CDR3 is TGTGCCAGCAGCCCTGCCTCAGGCGACAATGAGCAGTTCTTC. Protein: CASSPASGDNEQFF.

This chain connects TRBV4-3 to TRBJ1-2, with D possibly matching TRBD1 (5 bases). V gave up 0 bases and J gave up 8 bases, with 16 bases separating them. Germline CDR1 is LGHNA and CDR2 is YSLEER. This CDR3 is 15 amino acids long. The CDR3 sequence: CASSQEMARVGGYTF. The CDR3 region has the DNA TGCGCCAGCAGCCAAGAAATGGCCAGGGTGGGGGGCTACACCTTC.

The chain's CDR3 is CASIETGASYEQYF. The CDR3 region has the DNA TGTGCCAGCATTGAAACAGGGGCATCCTACGAGCAGTACTTC. V gene TRBV28 combines with J gene TRBJ2-7; 7 bases are shared with TRBD1. Trimming cost V 7 bases and J 1 base; bases outside gene matches: 7. The CDR3 spans 14 residues. Germline CDR1 MDHEN, CDR2 SYDVKM.

The chain has TRBV7-9 and TRBJ2-3; no clear D. V dropped 8 bases and J dropped 3 bases, with 12 bases sitting between them. The V gene's germline CDR1 is SEHNR and CDR2 FQNEAQ (reference sequence). The CDR3 covers 13 residues. CDR3 sequence (DNA): TGTGCCAGCTCATCCTTTGGTACAGATACGCAGTATTTT. This sequence encodes CASSSFGTDTQYF.

V usage is TRBV5-4 and J usage is TRBJ1-2, with no clear D. The CDR3 loop spans 14 amino acids. Trimming took off 4 bases at V and 8 bases at J, with 18 bases between the two ends. CDR1 and CDR2 (germline): SGHNT, YYREEE (reference sequence). CDR3: CASSLDQLVRGYTF. The CDR3 DNA reads TGTGCCAGCAGCCTGGACCAGCTCGTAAGGGGCTACACCTTC.

The J gene is TRBJ1-1, the V gene TRBV7-9, with D uncertain. The germline CDR1 and CDR2 sequences are SEHNR and FQNEAQ (reference sequence). The ends were cut back, 3 bases at V and 6 bases at J, with 5 bases in the middle. The CDR3 loop spans 11 amino acids. CDR3 DNA: TGTGCCAGCAGCTTCGCGGCTGAAGCTTTCTTT. Encoded protein: CASSFAAEAFF. Based on the CDR3 plus reference TRBV7-9 and TRBJ1-1, the full variable domain is DTGVSQNPRHKITKRGQNVTFRCDPISEHNRLYWYRQTLGQGPEFLTYFQNEAQLEKSRLLSDRFSAERPKGSFSTLEIQRTEQGDSAMYLCASSFAAEAFFGQGTRLTVV.

This clone is a singleton in its sample. V gene TRBV6-1 combines with J gene TRBJ1-6; 7 bases align to TRBD1. CDR1 and CDR2 (germline): MNHNS, SASEGT. Trimming at V came to 6 bases and at J to 0 bases, leaving 2 bases not matched to a gene. The CDR3 has 15 residues. The CDR3 bases are TGTGCCAGCAGCAGGGGGGCCTCCTATAATTCACCCCTCCACTTT. Translation: CASSRGASYNSPLHF.

The chain carries TRBV10-1 and TRBJ1-5; possible D gene TRBD1, 6 bases. There are 18 residues in the CDR3. With 0 bases removed from V and 6 bases from J, the gap between germline ends came to 21 bases. CDR1 and CDR2 (germline): WNHNN, SYGVQD (reference sequence). For the CDR3, the DNA is TGCGCCAGCAGTGAGTCACACAAGGGGGGGCGTACTGGTCAGCCCCAGCATTTT. Its translation: CASSESHKGGRTGQPQHF.

This sequence joins TRBV15 and TRBJ1-2; D gene uncertain. Trimming shortened V by 0 bases and J by 2 bases, and 10 bases separated the two germline ends. This CDR3 region has 15 residues. Germline CDR1 LNHNV, CDR2 YYDKDF (reference sequence). CDR3 in amino acids: CATSRDFSVNYGYTF. The CDR3 nucleotides read TGTGCCACCAGCAGAGATTTTAGTGTAAACTATGGCTACACCTTC.

The chain carries TRBV5-1 and TRBJ1-1; D remains ambiguous. Looked up from germline, CDR1 is SGHRS and CDR2 is YFSETQ. The CDR3 extends over 13 amino acids. Trimming took 5 bases from V and 0 from J, leaving 8 bases between them. The DNA for the CDR3 is TGCGCCAGCAGTTTGAGACTGAACACTGAAGCTTTCTTT. Amino acids: CASSLRLNTEAFF. Variable domain in full (rest from reference TRBV5-1 and TRBJ1-1): KAGVTQTPRYLIKTRGQQVTLSCSPISGHRSVSWYQQTPGQGLQFLFEYFSETQRNKGNFPGRFSGRQFSNSRSEMNVSTLELGDSALYLCASSLRLNTEAFFGQGTRLTVV.

The CDR3 DNA reads as TGTGCCAGCAGTTACTCGTCAATGAACACTGAAGCTTTCTTT. Protein sequence: CASSYSSMNTEAFF. V and J are TRBV6-5 and TRBJ1-1; D is undetermined. With 0 bases removed from V and 0 bases from J, the gap between germline ends came to 5 bases. Germline-derived CDR1 and CDR2 are MNHEY and SVGAGI. CDR3 length: 14 amino acids.

This clone appeared a single time. The chain uses TRBV28 and TRBJ2-5; the D gene is possibly TRBD1 (6 bases). CDR1 is MDHEN, CDR2 SYDVKM, per germline. The CDR3 covers 13 residues. V dropped 4 bases and J dropped 5 bases, with 11 bases sitting between them. The CDR3 protein is CASSYRAWETQYF. CDR3 coding DNA: TGTGCCAGCAGTTACAGGGCTTGGGAGACCCAGTACTTC.

The chain joins TRBV5-6 to TRBJ1-1; no clear D gene. The CDR3 is made up of 12 amino acids. Trimming removed 8 bases at V and 3 bases at J, with 11 bases between. Germline-derived CDR1 and CDR2 are SGHDT and YYEEEE. The CDR3 reads CARVYEDTEAFF. DNA for the CDR3: TGTGCCAGAGTTTATGAGGACACTGAAGCTTTCTTT.

In DNA, the CDR3 is TGTGCCAGTAGTATAGGGGGACAGGGAGAGACCCAGTACTTC. It encodes CASSIGGQGETQYF. This chain uses TRBV19 with TRBJ2-5; 9 positions agree with TRBD1. There are 14 residues in the CDR3. After removal of 1 base from V and 4 bases from J, the junction contained 1 base not matched to a gene. Germline assignment: CDR1 LNHDA and CDR2 SQIVND (reference sequence).

This clone was observed a single time. The CDR3 sequence: CASSSGGGRPNEKLFF. Written as DNA, the CDR3 is TGTGCCAGCAGCTCGGGAGGGGGTAGGCCTAATGAAAAACTGTTTTTT. The V gene is TRBV5-4, the J gene TRBJ1-4; TRBD1 is a possible D gene (6 bases). In germline, CDR1 is SGHNT, CDR2 YYREEE (reference sequence). V lost 3 bases and J 3 bases, leaving 15 bases between the germline ends. The length of the CDR3 is 16 residues.

The chain links TRBV28 to TRBJ1-1; D might be TRBD1 (5 bases). This CDR3 contains 14 residues. Deletions cut 1 base from V and 7 bases from J, with 13 bases between. Germline loops: CDR1 MDHEN, CDR2 SYDVKM. The CDR3 sequence is CASSLSGDLHEAFF. The CDR3 DNA reads TGTGCCAGCAGTTTATCGGGGGACCTTCATGAAGCTTTCTTT.

This rearrangement joins TRBV4-3 to TRBJ2-7; D could derive from TRBD1 or TRBD2 (5 bases each). The CDR3 contains 15 residues. Germline V gene data show CDR1 as LGHNA and CDR2 as YSLEER. With 0 bases removed from V and 7 bases from J, the gap between germline ends came to 16 bases. The CDR3 protein is CASSQDWGIPGEQYF. CDR3 coding DNA: TGCGCCAGCAGCCAAGATTGGGGGATCCCGGGAGAGCAGTACTTC.

This rearrangement joins TRBV19 to TRBJ2-2; D unresolved. Germline values: CDR1 LNHDA, CDR2 SQIVND (reference sequence). This CDR3 has 12 residues. Trimming stripped 9 bases from V and 4 bases from J, with 9 bases between. CDR3 sequence reads: CASEAVTGELFF. As DNA, the CDR3 is TGTGCCAGCGAAGCAGTCACCGGGGAGCTGTTTTTT. The variable domain in full, completed from reference TRBV19 and TRBJ2-2, reads DGGITQSPKYLFRKEGQNVTLSCEQNLNHDAMYWYRQDPGQGLRLIYYSQIVNDFQKGDIAEGYSVSREKKESFPLTVTSAQKNPTAFYLCASEAVTGELFFGEGSRLTVL.